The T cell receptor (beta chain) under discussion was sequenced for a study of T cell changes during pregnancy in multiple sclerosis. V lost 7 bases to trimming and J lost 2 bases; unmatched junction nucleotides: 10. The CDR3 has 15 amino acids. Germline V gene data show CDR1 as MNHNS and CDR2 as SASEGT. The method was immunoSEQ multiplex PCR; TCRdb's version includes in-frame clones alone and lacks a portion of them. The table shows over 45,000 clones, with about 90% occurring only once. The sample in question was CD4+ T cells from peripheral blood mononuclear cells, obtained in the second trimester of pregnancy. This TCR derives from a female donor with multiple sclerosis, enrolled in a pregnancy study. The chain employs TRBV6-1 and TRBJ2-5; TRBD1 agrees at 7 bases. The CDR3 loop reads CASTANRGEQETQYF. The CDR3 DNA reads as TGTGCCAGCACTGCGAACAGGGGAGAGCAAGAGACCCAGTACTTC.